The 26 T cell receptor beta chains reported below all come from one sample, sequenced in a study of T cells in Graves' hyperthyroidism and ophthalmopathy. Amplified TCR beta CDR3 regions derived from RNA transcripts. RT-PCR in the first round (using the HTBI primer set) targeted the TCR CDR3. TCRdb passed the multiplex PCR reads through MiXCR, listing each CDR3 protein once. The data contain 700,000 to 850,000 distinct CDR3 sequences, 30% to 40% of them singletons. Sequenced sample: blood. The origin of the receptors is a middle-aged woman with Graves' hyperthyroidism.

This clonotype was seen many times. The chain recombines TRBV29-1 with TRBJ1-1, with D unresolved. The CDR3 spans 12 residues. The germline V gene has CDR1 SQVTM and CDR2 ANQGSEA. The germline V and J ends were trimmed by 3 bases and 0 bases, with 5 bases remaining between them. The CDR3 region is CSVDRMNTEAFF. The CDR3 nucleotides are TGCAGCGTTGACAGAATGAACACTGAAGCTTTCTTT.

This clonotype was detected many times. The chain uses TRBV19 and TRBJ1-5; D gene ambiguous. CDR3 length: 13 residues. Germline lookup yields CDR1 LNHDA and CDR2 SQIVND (reference sequence). V shed 3 bases and J shed 6 bases, with 9 bases lying between them. CDR3 residues: CASSMVIGQPQHF. The CDR3 DNA is TGTGCCAGTAGTATGGTGATAGGTCAGCCCCAGCATTTT. Based on the CDR3 plus reference TRBV19 and TRBJ1-5, the full variable domain is DGGITQSPKYLFRKEGQNVTLSCEQNLNHDAMYWYRQDPGQGLRLIYYSQIVNDFQKGDIAEGYSVSREKKESFPLTVTSAQKNPTAFYLCASSMVIGQPQHFGDGTRLSIL.

The J gene is TRBJ1-1, the V gene TRBV25-1; the D gene is possibly TRBD1 (5 bases). Germline V gives CDR1 MGHDK, CDR2 SYGVNS. The CDR3 length is 15 residues. V was clipped by 3 bases and J by 1 base, with 12 bases between them. For the CDR3, the DNA is TGTGCCAGCAGTGATGGACTTAGGGGGAACACTGAAGCTTTCTTT. Protein sequence: CASSDGLRGNTEAFF.

V and J are TRBV29-1 and TRBJ2-2, with unresolved D. Trimming removed 3 bases from V and 7 bases from J, with 6 bases in between. Germline-derived CDR1 and CDR2 are SQVTM and ANQGSEA. CDR3 length equals 11 residues. CDR3 residues: CSVDRDGELFF. CDR3 DNA: TGCAGCGTTGATCGCGACGGGGAGCTGTTTTTT.

The J gene is TRBJ2-7, the V gene TRBV25-1, with 7 bases aligning to TRBD1. The V and J ends lost 0 bases and 3 bases, in that order; junction bases with no gene match: 5. The CDR3 is 15 residues long. Germline V gives CDR1 MGHDK, CDR2 SYGVNS. CDR3 sequence reads: CASSEYRGISYEQYF. CDR3 bases: TGTGCCAGCAGTGAATACAGGGGGATTAGCTACGAGCAGTACTTC.

This clonotype was counted between two and nine times. The rearrangement joins TRBV6-5 to TRBJ2-7, with 8 bases that match TRBD2. The germline gives CDR1 MNHEY, CDR2 SVGAGI. The CDR3 spans 13 residues. V gave up 6 bases and J gave up 5 bases; unmatched junction bases: 6. CDR3 amino acids: CASRQREFNEQYF. The CDR3 nucleotides are TGTGCCAGCAGACAGCGGGAGTTCAACGAGCAGTACTTC.

The chain employs TRBV6-1 and TRBJ2-7, with 12 nucleotides matching TRBD1. Germline lookup yields CDR1 MNHNS and CDR2 SASEGT. With V trimmed by 4 bases and J by 5 bases, 6 bases remained unmatched. The CDR3 consists of 15 residues. The CDR3 spells CASSVGTGGWNEQYF. The CDR3 region has the DNA TGTGCCAGCAGTGTGGGGACAGGGGGCTGGAACGAGCAGTACTTC.

This clonotype has only a few counts. The chain combines TRBV2 with TRBJ1-2; 7 positions agree with TRBD1. The germline CDR1 and CDR2 sequences are SNHLY and FYNNEI. The CDR3 is 14 residues long. With 4 bases clipped from V and 2 bases from J, the junction kept 4 bases outside the gene matches. In DNA form, the CDR3 reads TGTGCCAGCAGTGTTGACAGGGAAAACTATGGCTACACCTTC. Translation: CASSVDRENYGYTF.

This clonotype has at least ten counts. The genes are TRBV7-6 and TRBJ1-1; tentative D call: TRBD1 (5 bases). Trimming took off 5 bases at V and 1 base at J, with 11 bases between the two ends. CDR3 length: 14 amino acids. The germline V gene encodes CDR1 SGHVS and CDR2 FNYEAQ. In DNA form, the CDR3 reads TGTGCCAGCAGCCTTGGGGACCGGAACACTGAAGCTTTCTTT. Its protein product is CASSLGDRNTEAFF.

The table lists this clonotype with a count of one. The chain employs TRBV20-1 and TRBJ1-5, with 12 positions matching TRBD1. There are 18 residues in the CDR3. The junction had 9 bases not matched to a gene; V was cut back by 1 base and J by 2 bases. Per germline, CDR1 DFQATT and CDR2 SNEGSKA (reference sequence). DNA for the CDR3: TGCAGTGCTAGAGGATTTTGGGACAGGGGGCCTCGCAATCAGCCCCAGCATTTT. It specifies CSARGFWDRGPRNQPQHF.

The chain links TRBV10-3 to TRBJ2-7; 16 nucleotides line up with TRBD2. Losses at the gene ends were 10 bases for V and 6 bases for J; bases not matched to a gene: 12. CDR3 size: 16 residues. Germline V gene data show CDR1 as ENHRY and CDR2 as SYGVKD. This CDR3 reads CASSPGTSGRVSEQYF. The CDR3 region has the DNA TGTGCCAGCAGCCCCGGGACTAGCGGGAGGGTTTCCGAGCAGTACTTC.

About this clonotype: This may arise from a read error, as a much more abundant clone is one base away. This sequence joins TRBV12-3 or TRBV12-4 and TRBJ2-7; D perhaps matches TRBD1 (6 bases). This CDR3 is 15 amino acids long. The CDR3 DNA reads TGTACCAGCAGCTTAGGCCGGGACAACACCTACGAGCAGTACTTC. This translates into CTSSLGRDNTYEQYF.

This clonotype was counted many times. The CDR3 DNA is TGTGCCAGTAGTGCGCGAAAGGCAGGGGAGGAGACCCAGTACTTC. It codes for CASSARKAGEETQYF. This chain connects TRBV19 to TRBJ2-5, with D perhaps TRBD1 (6 bases). Germline V gene sequence: CDR1 LNHDA, CDR2 SQIVND (reference sequence). Trimming shortened V by 5 bases and J by 5 bases, and 18 bases separated the two germline ends. This CDR3 spans 15 amino acids.

The sample holds many counts of this clonotype. V gene TRBV19 combines with J gene TRBJ2-6; no definite D call. From germline, CDR1 is LNHDA and CDR2 SQIVND (reference sequence). V was pared by 3 bases and J by 1 base, with 16 bases between. The length of the CDR3 is 18 residues. The CDR3 loop reads CASSISAAAPSGANVLTF. CDR3 DNA sequence: TGTGCCAGTAGTATCTCGGCGGCCGCGCCTTCTGGGGCCAACGTCCTGACTTTC. Full variable domain (remainder filled in from reference TRBV19 and TRBJ2-6): DGGITQSPKYLFRKEGQNVTLSCEQNLNHDAMYWYRQDPGQGLRLIYYSQIVNDFQKGDIAEGYSVSREKKESFPLTVTSAQKNPTAFYLCASSISAAAPSGANVLTFGAGSRLTVL.

The table lists this clonotype with a few counts. The V and J genes are TRBV7-9 and TRBJ1-5; D unclear. The CDR3 loop spans 19 amino acids. Germline values: CDR1 SEHNR, CDR2 FQNEAQ (reference sequence). The germline V and J ends were trimmed by 0 bases and 0 bases, with 18 bases remaining between them. The CDR3 sequence is CASSLASREGPNSNQPQHF. CDR3 in DNA: TGTGCCAGCAGCTTAGCGTCGCGTGAGGGTCCTAATAGCAATCAGCCCCAGCATTTT. Filled out from reference TRBV7-9 and TRBJ1-5, the complete variable domain reads DTGVSQNPRHKITKRGQNVTFRCDPISEHNRLYWYRQTLGQGPEFLTYFQNEAQLEKSRLLSDRFSAERPKGSFSTLEIQRTEQGDSAMYLCASSLASREGPNSNQPQHFGDGTRLSIL.

This clonotype was seen only a few times. A much larger clone sits a single nucleotide away, making a read error possible. J is TRBJ2-7 and V is TRBV7-9; a possible D gene is TRBD1 (5 bases). CDR3 size: 13 residues. Trimming took off 5 bases at V and 6 bases at J, with 14 bases between the two ends. Germline CDR1 SEHNR, CDR2 FQNEAQ (reference sequence). CDR3: CASSQDTTCEQYF. The DNA for the CDR3 is TGTGCCAGCAGCCAGGACACGACCTGCGAGCAGTACTTC.

The chain combines TRBV19 with TRBJ2-7, with 7 bases matching TRBD1. CDR1 LNHDA and CDR2 SQIVND come from the germline V gene (reference sequence). This CDR3 is 15 amino acids long. The V segment lost 3 bases and the J segment 0 bases; nucleotides outside the gene matches: 5. The CDR3 nucleotides are TGTGCCAGTAGTATCTCCGGGACAGCCTCCTACGAGCAGTACTTC. Protein: CASSISGTASYEQYF.

This clonotype was counted between two and nine times. J is TRBJ1-6 and V is TRBV20-1, with a weak D call TRBD1 (6 bases). CDR3 length: 16 amino acids. The germline V gene encodes CDR1 DFQATT and CDR2 SNEGSKA (reference sequence). V was clipped by 0 bases and J by 2 bases, with 11 bases between them. CDR3 sequence reads: CSAREDSAPYNSPLHF. The CDR3 DNA sequence: TGCAGTGCTAGAGAGGACAGCGCGCCCTATAATTCACCCCTCCACTTT.

This clonotype was counted at least ten times. CDR3 DNA sequence: TGTGCCAGTCCACCCCGACTCTACAGGGACGTTGACTACGAGCAGTACTTC. Protein product: CASPPRLYRDVDYEQYF. The chain is built from TRBV7-8 and TRBJ2-7, with TRBD1 as a possible D gene (6 bases). CDR3 size: 17 residues. Germline V gene sequence: CDR1 SGHVS, CDR2 FQNEAQ. Trimming pared 9 bases from V and 3 bases from J, leaving 27 bases between. The full variable domain, rest sourced from reference TRBV7-8 and TRBJ2-7, is GAGVSQSPRYKVAKRGQDVALRCDPISGHVSLFWYQQALGQGPEFLTYFQNEAQLDKSGLPSDRFFAERPEGSVSTLKIQRTQQEDSAVYLCASPPRLYRDVDYEQYFGPGTRLTVT.

In its sample, this clonotype was seen once. The rearrangement uses TRBV19 and TRBJ1-1; D might be TRBD1 (5 bases). Germline V gene lookup returns CDR1 LNHDA and CDR2 SQIVND (reference sequence). V lost 0 bases, J lost 4 bases, and 27 bases lay in between. This CDR3 contains 20 residues. The DNA of the CDR3 is TGTGCCAGTAGTATAGATCTATCTTCAGGATCTGGGGCAGGGTCCACTGAAGCTTTCTTT. Its translation is CASSIDLSSGSGAGSTEAFF.

This clonotype was detected only a few times. CDR3 residues: CASSTRQGAVTEAFF. The CDR3 nucleotides read TGTGCCAGCAGTACCCGACAGGGGGCGGTAACTGAAGCTTTCTTT. The chain is built from TRBV12-3 or TRBV12-4 and TRBJ1-1; 10 bases line up with TRBD1. The length of the CDR3 is 15 residues. V shed 5 bases and J 5 bases; nucleotides not matched to a gene: 8.

This clonotype was observed at least ten times. This sequence joins TRBV7-9 and TRBJ1-6; D is unresolved. The germline V and J ends were trimmed by 2 bases and 7 bases, with 6 bases remaining between them. The CDR3 extends over 13 amino acids. CDR1 is SEHNR and CDR2 is FQNEAQ in the germline V gene (reference sequence). Written as DNA, the CDR3 is TGTGCCAGCAGCTTATTGGAGAATTCACCCCTCCACTTT. This sequence encodes CASSLLENSPLHF.

The sample holds one count of this clonotype. A much larger clone lies one base from this, so it may be a read error. The chain couples TRBV9 to TRBJ1-2; possibly TRBD1 for D (5 bases). V was pared by 4 bases and J by 0 bases, with 10 bases between. The CDR3 has 14 amino acids. CDR1 and CDR2 (germline): SGDLS, YYNGEE. The CDR3 region has the DNA TGTGCCAGCAGCCCGTGGGGGTCTAACTATGGCTACACCTTC. Its translation is CASSPWGSNYGYTF.

The CDR3 protein is CAWKSAPLNKAFF. In DNA, the CDR3 is TGTGCCTGGAAGAGTGCTCCCCTGAATAAAGCTTTCTTT. The V and J genes are TRBV30 and TRBJ1-1; D is uncertain. V lost 4 bases and J lost 9, with 18 bases in between. CDR1 and CDR2 from the germline V gene are GTSNPN and SVGIG (reference sequence). The length of the CDR3 is 13 residues.

This clonotype was seen only once. The chain combines TRBV7-2 with TRBJ2-7; 11 bases align to TRBD2. The tail of the sequence fits TRBJ2-1 better, so the J call may be wrong. The CDR3 loop spans 14 amino acids. The V gene's germline CDR1 is SGHTA and CDR2 FQGNSA. The CDR3 spells CASSQGLADNEQFF. Here the CDR3 DNA reads TGTGCCAGCAGCCAGGGACTAGCGGACAATGAGCAGTTCTTC.

This clonotype was recorded a few times. The chain employs TRBV28 and TRBJ1-1; D gene ambiguous. CDR3 size: 14 residues. V shed 8 bases and J shed 0 bases, with 13 bases lying between them. From germline, CDR1 is MDHEN and CDR2 SYDVKM. For the CDR3, the DNA is TGTGCCAGCGTAAAAGGCGGGATGAACACTGAAGCTTTCTTT. Residues: CASVKGGMNTEAFF.